This entry describes one TCR beta chain. This record belongs to a study of T cell responses to AZD1222 COVID-19 vaccine. The table came from immunoSEQ multiplex PCR; TCRdb's copy has only in-frame clones and leaves some out. This sample has about 110,000 clones, with about nine tenths found just once. The germline V gene has CDR1 SQVTM and CDR2 ANQGSEA. Trimming shortened V by 0 bases and J by 7 bases, and 19 bases separated the two germline ends. The CDR3 length is 16 residues. The starting material was peripheral blood, obtained 28 days after the second AZD1222 dose. The chain carries TRBV29-1 and TRBJ1-5, with D unresolved. The sequence derives from an adult who received the AZD1222 COVID-19 vaccine. The CDR3 bases are TGCAGCGTTGAAGACAAGGTAGGGAAGACTCGGCAGCCCCAGCATTTT. Its protein product is CSVEDKVGKTRQPQHF.